The sequence of this T cell receptor (beta chain) was determined in a study of CD8+ T cells in alopecia areata. This CDR3 has 15 amino acids. The V gene's germline CDR1 is MNHEY and CDR2 SMNVEV (reference sequence). V gave up 5 bases and J gave up 3 bases; unmatched junction bases: 6. As the sequencing template, cDNA was produced by extracting RNA and reverse transcribing it. Sequencing used immunoSEQ multiplex PCR; TCRdb keeps in-frame clones, though not all of them. The sample lists about 110,000 clones, 55% to 60% occurring once. This rearrangement joins TRBV27 to TRBJ1-4; 7 positions match TRBD1. The clonotype originates from a human donor with alopecia areata. Source material: NKG2D-low CD8+ T cells sorted from blood. DNA for the CDR3: TGTGCCAGCAGTCCCCCCGACAGGGCTAATGAAAAACTGTTTTTT. As protein: CASSPPDRANEKLFF.